This T cell receptor beta chain was captured by sequencing in a study of T-cell reconstitution after alpha-beta-depleted transplantation in children. Construction of the TCRbeta library involved unique molecular identifiers. TCRdb recomputed calls from the PCR reads with MiXCR, one row per CDR3 protein. The sample holds fewer than 550,000 distinct CDR3 sequences, over 9.5% seen once. The CDR3 is 19 amino acids. The V segment lost 0 bases and the J segment 4 bases; nucleotides outside the gene matches: 13. Germline V gene data show CDR1 as SGHTA and CDR2 as FQGNSA. This clonotype was counted a few times.

The sequence was collected from a female patient aged 2 to 10 who had a stem cell transplant for aplastic anemia, so the T cells may come from the graft donor. Sequences were derived from PBMCs, mostly from graft donor cells, sampled 180 days after TCRalphabeta/CD19-depleted stem cell transplant. The chain joins TRBV7-2 to TRBJ2-2; TRBD2 matches 8 bases. CDR3 amino acids: CASSLAPSGLAGRTGELFF. CDR3 coding DNA: TGTGCCAGCAGCTTAGCTCCATCGGGGCTAGCGGGTCGCACCGGGGAGCTGTTTTTT. Full variable domain (outside the CDR3, taken from reference TRBV7-2 and TRBJ2-2): GAGVSQSPSNKVTEKGKDVELRCDPISGHTALYWYRQSLGQGLEFLIYFQGNSAPDKSGLPSDRFSAERTGGSVSTLTIQRTQQEDSAVYLCASSLAPSGLAGRTGELFFGEGSRLTVL.